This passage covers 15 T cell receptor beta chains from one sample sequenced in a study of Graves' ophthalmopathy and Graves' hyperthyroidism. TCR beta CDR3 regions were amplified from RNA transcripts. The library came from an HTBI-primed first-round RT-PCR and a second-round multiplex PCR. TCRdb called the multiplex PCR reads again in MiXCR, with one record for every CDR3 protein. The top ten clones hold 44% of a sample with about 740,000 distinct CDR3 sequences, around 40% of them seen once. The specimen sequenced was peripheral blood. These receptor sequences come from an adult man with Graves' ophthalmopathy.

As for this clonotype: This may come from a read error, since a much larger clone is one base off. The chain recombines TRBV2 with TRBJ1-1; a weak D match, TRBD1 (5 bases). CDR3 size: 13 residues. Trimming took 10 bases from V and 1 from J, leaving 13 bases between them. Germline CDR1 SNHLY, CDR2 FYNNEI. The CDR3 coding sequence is TGTGCCAACGGGACCCAAAGGAACACTGAAGCTTTCTTT. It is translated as CANGTQRNTEAFF.

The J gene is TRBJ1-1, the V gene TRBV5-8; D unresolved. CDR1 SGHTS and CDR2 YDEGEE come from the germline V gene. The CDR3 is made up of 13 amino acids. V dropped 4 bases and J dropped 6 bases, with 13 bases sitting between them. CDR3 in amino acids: CASSQVRFAEAFF. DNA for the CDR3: TGTGCCAGCAGCCAAGTGAGATTTGCTGAAGCTTTCTTT.

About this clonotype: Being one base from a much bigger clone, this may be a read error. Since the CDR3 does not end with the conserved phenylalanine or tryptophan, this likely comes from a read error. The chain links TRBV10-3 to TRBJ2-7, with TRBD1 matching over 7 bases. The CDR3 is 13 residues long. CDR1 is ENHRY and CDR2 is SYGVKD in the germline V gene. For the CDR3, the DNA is TGTGCCCTCAGACAGGGTGAGGGTTACGAGCAGTACCTC. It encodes CALRQGEGYEQYL.

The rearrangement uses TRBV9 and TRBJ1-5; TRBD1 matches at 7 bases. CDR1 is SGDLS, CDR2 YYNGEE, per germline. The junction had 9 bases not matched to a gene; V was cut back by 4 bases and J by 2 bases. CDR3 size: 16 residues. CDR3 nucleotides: TGTGCCAGCAGCCAAACAGACAGGGTACGCAATCAGCCCCAGCATTTT. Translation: CASSQTDRVRNQPQHF.

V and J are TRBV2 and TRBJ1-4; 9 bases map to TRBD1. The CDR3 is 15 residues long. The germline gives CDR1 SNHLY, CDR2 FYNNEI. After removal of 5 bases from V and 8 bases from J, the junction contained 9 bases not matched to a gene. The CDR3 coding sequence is TGTGCCAGCAGTACCAACAGGGGGCGAGGCGAAAAACTGTTTTTT. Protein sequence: CASSTNRGRGEKLFF.

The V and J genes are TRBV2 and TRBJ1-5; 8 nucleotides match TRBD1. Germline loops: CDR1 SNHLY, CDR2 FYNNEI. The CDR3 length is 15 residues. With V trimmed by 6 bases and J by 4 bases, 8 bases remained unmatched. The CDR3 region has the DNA TGTGCCAGCAGCCGTACAGGGGGGGAAAATCAGCCCCAGCATTTT. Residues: CASSRTGGENQPQHF.

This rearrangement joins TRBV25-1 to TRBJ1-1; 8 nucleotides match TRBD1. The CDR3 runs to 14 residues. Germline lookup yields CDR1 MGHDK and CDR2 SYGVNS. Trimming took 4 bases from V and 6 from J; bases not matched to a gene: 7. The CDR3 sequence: CASSAHGQGSEAFF. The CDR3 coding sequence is TGTGCCAGCAGTGCGCATGGACAGGGATCTGAAGCTTTCTTT. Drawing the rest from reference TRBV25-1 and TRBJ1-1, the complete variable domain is EADIYQTPRYLVIGTGKKITLECSQTMGHDKMYWYQQDPGMELHLIHYSYGVNSTEKGDLSSESTVSRIRTEHFPLTLESARPSHTSQYLCASSAHGQGSEAFFGQGTRLTVV.

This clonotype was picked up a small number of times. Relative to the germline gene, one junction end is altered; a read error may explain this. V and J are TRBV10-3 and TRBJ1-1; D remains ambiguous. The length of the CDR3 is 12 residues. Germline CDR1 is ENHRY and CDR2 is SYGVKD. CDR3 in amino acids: CASSSGGGEAFF. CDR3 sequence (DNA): TGTGCCAGCAGTTCCGGCGGTGGTGAAGCTTTCTTT.

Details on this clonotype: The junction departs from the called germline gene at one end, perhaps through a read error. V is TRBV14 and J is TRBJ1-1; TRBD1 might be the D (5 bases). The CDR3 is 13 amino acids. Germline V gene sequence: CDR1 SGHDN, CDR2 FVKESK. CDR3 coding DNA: TGTGCCAGCAGCCGGGGGTGGAACTCTGAAGCTTTCTTT. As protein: CASSRGWNSEAFF.

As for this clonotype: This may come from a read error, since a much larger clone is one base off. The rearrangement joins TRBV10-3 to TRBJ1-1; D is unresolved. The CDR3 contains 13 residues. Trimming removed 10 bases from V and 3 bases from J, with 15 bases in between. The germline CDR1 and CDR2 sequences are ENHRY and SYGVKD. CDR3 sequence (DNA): TGTGCCAGTAGTTACGACCAGGACACTGAAGCTTTCTTT. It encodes CASSYDQDTEAFF.

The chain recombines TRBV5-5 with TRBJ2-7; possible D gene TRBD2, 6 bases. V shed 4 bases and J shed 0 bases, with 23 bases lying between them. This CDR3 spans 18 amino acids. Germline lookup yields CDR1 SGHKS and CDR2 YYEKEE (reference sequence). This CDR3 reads CASSHDTPGGAPSYEQYF. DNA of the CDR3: TGTGCCAGCAGCCACGACACTCCAGGCGGGGCGCCCTCCTACGAGCAGTACTTC.

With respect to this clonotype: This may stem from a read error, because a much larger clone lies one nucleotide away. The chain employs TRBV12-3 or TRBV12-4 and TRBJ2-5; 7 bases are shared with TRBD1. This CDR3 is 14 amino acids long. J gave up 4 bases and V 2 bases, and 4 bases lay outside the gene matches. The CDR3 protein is CASSLMGQLETQYF. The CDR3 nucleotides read TGTGCCAGCAGTTTAATGGGACAGCTAGAGACCCAGTACTTC.

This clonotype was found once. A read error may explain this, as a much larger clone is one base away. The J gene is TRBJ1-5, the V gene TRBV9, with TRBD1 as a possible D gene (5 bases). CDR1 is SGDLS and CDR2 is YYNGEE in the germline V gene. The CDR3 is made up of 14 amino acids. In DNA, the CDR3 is TGTGCCGGCAGCGTAGCCGGGGGTGATCAGCCCCAGCATTTT. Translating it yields CAGSVAGGDQPQHF.

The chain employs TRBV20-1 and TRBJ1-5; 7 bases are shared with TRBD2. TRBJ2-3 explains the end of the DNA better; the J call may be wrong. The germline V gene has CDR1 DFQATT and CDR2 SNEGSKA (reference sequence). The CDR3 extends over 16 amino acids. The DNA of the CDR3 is TGCAGTGCCGGGAGAGGGACTAAGATAGTCACAGATACGCAGTATTTT. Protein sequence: CSAGRGTKIVTDTQYF.

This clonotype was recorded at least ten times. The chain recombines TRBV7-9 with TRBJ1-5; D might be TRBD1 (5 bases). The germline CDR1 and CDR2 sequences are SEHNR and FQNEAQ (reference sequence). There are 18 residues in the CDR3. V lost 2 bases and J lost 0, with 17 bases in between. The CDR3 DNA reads TGTGCCAGCAGCTTACACAGCGGGGGTTCGACTAGCAATCAGCCCCAGCATTTT. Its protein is CASSLHSGGSTSNQPQHF.